Sequencing of this TCR beta chain was carried out in a study of blood T cell repertoires in COVID-19. Study-level information: The samples span acute and convalescent COVID-19 from the United States, Italy and Spain. In each case, the material was cDNA or gDNA derived from T cells, B-cell-depleted T cells, or PBMCs.

The CDR3 covers 16 residues. Germline CDR1 SNHLY, CDR2 FYNNEI. Trimming stripped 0 bases from V and 7 bases from J, with 13 bases between. As originally analysed: Amplification of reference gene primers provided the estimated nucleated cell counts. Repertoires were generated with immunoSEQ multiplex PCR, while TCRdb's copy carries only in-frame clones and drops some. That table supplies the V and J calls and clone size; D and trimming were determined from the DNA. The data contain 80,000 to 90,000 clones, 70% to 85% of them seen just once; the ten biggest clones take up around 10%. The sample was peripheral blood. This TCR came from a man in his sixties or seventies with acute or convalescent COVID-19. The chain has TRBV2 and TRBJ1-6; possible D gene TRBD1, 6 bases. CDR3 protein: CASSEARGGSNSPLHF. The CDR3 DNA follows: TGTGCCAGCAGTGAAGCGAGAGGGGGATCGAATTCACCCCTCCACTTT.